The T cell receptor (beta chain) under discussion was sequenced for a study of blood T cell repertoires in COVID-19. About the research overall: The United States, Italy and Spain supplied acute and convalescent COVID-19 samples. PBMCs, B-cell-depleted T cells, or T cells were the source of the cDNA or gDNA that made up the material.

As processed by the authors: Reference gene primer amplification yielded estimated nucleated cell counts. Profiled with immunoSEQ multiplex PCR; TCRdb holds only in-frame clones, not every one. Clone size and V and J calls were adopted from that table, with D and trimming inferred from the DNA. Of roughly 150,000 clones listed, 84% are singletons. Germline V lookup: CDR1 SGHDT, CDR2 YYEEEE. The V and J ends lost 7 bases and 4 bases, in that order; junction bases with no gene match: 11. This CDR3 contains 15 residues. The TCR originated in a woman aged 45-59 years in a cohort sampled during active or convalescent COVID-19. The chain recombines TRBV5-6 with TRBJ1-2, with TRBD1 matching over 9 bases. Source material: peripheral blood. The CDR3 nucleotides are TGTGCCAGCGTGGTAGGGGACAGGGCACCCTATGGCTACACCTTC. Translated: CASVVGDRAPYGYTF.